Included here is one T cell receptor (beta chain) sequence, with context. The germline gene is not matched at one end of the junction; a read error may be the cause. This sample is part of a study of identical twins' blood T cells. The CDR3 contains 17 residues. Germline CDR1 and CDR2: SEHNR and FQNEAQ (reference sequence). As processed by the authors: Each donor had about 90,000 to nearly 500,000 clonotypes. TCRdb used MiXCR to reprocess the 5' RACE reads, holding one entry per CDR3 protein. It is TCRdb's table, rather than the study itself, that gives the V and J calls and clone size. The table shows fewer than 450,000 distinct CDR3 sequences, with around 30% occurring only once.

Input material: PBMCs. The receptor was isolated from a woman aged 18 to 55 in good health. V gene TRBV7-9 combines with J gene TRBJ2-2, with 7 positions matching TRBD1. CDR3 protein: CAGSTSSRDSNTGELFF. Written as DNA, the CDR3 is TGTGCCGGCAGCACCTCCTCCCGGGACAGCAACACCGGGGAGCTGTTTTTT.